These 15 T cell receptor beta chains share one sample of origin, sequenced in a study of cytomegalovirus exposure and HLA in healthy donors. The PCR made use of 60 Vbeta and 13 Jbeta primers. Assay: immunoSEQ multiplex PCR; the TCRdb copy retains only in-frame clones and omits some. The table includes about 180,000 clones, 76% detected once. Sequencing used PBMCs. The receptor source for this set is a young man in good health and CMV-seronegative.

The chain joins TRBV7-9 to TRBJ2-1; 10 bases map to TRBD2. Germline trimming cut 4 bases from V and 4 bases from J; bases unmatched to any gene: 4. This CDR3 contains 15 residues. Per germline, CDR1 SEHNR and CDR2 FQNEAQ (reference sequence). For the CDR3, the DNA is TGTGCCAGCAGCTCCGGACTAGCGGTATACAATGAGCAGTTCTTC. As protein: CASSSGLAVYNEQFF.

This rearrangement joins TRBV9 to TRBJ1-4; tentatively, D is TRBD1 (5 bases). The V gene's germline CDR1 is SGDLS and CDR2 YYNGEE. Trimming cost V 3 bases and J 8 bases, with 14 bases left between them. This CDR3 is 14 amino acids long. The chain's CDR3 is CASSGGDSREKLFF. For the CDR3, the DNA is TGTGCCAGCAGCGGAGGTGACAGTAGGGAAAAACTGTTTTTT.

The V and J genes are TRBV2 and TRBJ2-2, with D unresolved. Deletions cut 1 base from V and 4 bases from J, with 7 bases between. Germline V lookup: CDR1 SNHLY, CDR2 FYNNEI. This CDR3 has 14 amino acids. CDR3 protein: CASSEEQPTGELFF. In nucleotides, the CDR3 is TGTGCCAGCAGTGAAGAACAGCCCACCGGGGAGCTGTTTTTT.

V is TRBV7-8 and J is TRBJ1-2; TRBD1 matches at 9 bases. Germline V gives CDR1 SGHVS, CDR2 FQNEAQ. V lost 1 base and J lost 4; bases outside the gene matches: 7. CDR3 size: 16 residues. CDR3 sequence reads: CASSLVGTGLSYGYTF. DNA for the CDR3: TGTGCCAGCAGCTTAGTCGGGACAGGGCTATCCTATGGCTACACCTTC.

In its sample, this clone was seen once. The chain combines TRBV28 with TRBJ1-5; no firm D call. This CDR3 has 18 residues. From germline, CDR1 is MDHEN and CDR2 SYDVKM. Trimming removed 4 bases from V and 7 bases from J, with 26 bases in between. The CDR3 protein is CASSYSPPGPRRSQPQHF. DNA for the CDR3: TGTGCCAGCAGTTATAGCCCCCCCGGACCGCGGAGGAGCCAGCCCCAGCATTTT. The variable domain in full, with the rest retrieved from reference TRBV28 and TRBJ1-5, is DVKVTQSSRYLVKRTGEKVFLECVQDMDHENMFWYRQDPGLGLRLIYFSYDVKMKEKGDIPEGYSVSREKKERFSLILESASTNQTSMYLCASSYSPPGPRRSQPQHFGDGTRLSIL.

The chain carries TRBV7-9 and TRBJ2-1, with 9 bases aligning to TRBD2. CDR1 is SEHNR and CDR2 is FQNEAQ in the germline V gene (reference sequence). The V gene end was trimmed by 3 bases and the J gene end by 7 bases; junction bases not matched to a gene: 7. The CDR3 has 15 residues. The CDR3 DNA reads TGTGCCAGCAGCTTGACTAGCGGTGTAGTTAATGAGCAGTTCTTC. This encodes CASSLTSGVVNEQFF.

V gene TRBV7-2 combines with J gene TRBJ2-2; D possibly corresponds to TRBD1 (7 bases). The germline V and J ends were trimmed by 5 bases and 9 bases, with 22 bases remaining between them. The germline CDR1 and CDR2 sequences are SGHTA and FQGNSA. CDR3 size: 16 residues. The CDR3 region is CASSVGGGRGERELFF. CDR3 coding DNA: TGTGCCAGCAGCGTAGGAGGGGGCCGAGGCGAGCGGGAGCTGTTTTTT.

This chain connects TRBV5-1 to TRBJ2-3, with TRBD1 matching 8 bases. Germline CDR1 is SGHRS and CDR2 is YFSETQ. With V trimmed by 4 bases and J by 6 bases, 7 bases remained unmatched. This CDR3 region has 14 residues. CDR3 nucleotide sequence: TGCGCCAGCAGCCCGGACAGGGCGGCGGATACGCAGTATTTT. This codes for CASSPDRAADTQYF.

CDR3 sequence reads: CASSQATGYGYTF. The CDR3 nucleotides read TGTGCCAGCAGCCAAGCAACGGGCTATGGCTACACCTTC. The chain has TRBV4-2 and TRBJ1-2; D uncertain. The V end was cut by 1 base, the J end by 4 bases, with 7 bases between. The CDR3 is made up of 13 amino acids. The germline gives CDR1 LGHNA, CDR2 YNFKEQ.

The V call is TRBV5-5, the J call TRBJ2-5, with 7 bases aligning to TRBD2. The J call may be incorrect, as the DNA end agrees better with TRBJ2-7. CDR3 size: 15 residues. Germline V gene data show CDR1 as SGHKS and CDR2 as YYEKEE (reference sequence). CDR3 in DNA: TGTGCCAGCAGCTTGGCCCTGACTAGCAGGAGCGAGCAGTACTTC. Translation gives CASSLALTSRSEQYF.

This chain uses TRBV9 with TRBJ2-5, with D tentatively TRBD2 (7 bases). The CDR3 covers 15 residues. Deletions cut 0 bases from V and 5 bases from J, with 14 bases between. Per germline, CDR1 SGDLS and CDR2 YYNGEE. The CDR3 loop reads CASSVAGLGGETQYF. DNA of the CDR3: TGTGCCAGCAGCGTAGCTGGACTAGGGGGGGAGACCCAGTACTTC.

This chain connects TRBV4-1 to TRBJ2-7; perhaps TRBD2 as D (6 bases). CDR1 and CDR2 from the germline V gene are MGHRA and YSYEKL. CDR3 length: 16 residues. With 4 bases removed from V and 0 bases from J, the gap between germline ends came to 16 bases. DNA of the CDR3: TGCGCCAGCAGCCCCCTATGGGGCGGGATCTCCTACGAGCAGTACTTC. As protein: CASSPLWGGISYEQYF.

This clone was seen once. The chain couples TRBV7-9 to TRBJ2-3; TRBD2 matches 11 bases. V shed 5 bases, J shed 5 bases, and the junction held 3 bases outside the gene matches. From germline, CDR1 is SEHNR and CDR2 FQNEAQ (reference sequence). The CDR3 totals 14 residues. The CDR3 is CASSIGLAGDTQYF. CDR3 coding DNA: TGTGCCAGCAGCATCGGACTAGCGGGAGATACGCAGTATTTT. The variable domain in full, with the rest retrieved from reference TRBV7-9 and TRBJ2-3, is DTGVSQNPRHKITKRGQNVTFRCDPISEHNRLYWYRQTLGQGPEFLTYFQNEAQLEKSRLLSDRFSAERPKGSFSTLEIQRTEQGDSAMYLCASSIGLAGDTQYFGPGTRLTVL.

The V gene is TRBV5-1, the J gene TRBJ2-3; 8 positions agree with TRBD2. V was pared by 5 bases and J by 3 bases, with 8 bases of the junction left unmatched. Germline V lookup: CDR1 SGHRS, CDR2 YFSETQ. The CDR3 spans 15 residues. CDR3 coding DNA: TGCGCCAGCAGTGGCGGGACTAGAGGGACAGATACGCAGTATTTT. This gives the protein CASSGGTRGTDTQYF. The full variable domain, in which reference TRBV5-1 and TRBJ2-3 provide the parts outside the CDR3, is KAGVTQTPRYLIKTRGQQVTLSCSPISGHRSVSWYQQTPGQGLQFLFEYFSETQRNKGNFPGRFSGRQFSNSRSEMNVSTLELGDSALYLCASSGGTRGTDTQYFGPGTRLTVL.

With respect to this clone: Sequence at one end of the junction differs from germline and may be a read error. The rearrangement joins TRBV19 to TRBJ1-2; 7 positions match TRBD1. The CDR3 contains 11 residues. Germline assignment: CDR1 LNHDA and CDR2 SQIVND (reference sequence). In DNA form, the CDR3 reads TGTGCCAGTTCGACAGGGTCCCCCGTCGCCTTC. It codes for CASSTGSPVAF.